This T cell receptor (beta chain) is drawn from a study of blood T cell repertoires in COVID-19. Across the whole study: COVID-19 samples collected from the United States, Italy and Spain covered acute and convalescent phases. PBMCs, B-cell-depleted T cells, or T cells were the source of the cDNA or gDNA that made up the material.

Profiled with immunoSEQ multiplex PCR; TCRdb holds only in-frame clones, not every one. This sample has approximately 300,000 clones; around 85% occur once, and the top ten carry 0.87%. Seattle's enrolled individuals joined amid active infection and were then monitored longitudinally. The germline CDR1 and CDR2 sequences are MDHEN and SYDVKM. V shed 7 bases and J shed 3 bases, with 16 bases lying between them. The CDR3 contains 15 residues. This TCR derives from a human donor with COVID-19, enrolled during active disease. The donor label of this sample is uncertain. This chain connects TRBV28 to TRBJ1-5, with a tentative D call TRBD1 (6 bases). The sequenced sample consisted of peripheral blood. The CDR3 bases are TGTGCCAGCAACTTTTGGGCAGGGGACAATCAGCCCCAGCATTTT. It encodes CASNFWAGDNQPQHF.